Shown below are 26 T cell receptor beta chains from a single sample sequenced in a study of beta chain features in type 1 diabetes (dated by TCRdb to 2016 to 2018). The investigation overall reported the following: A moderate but significant shortening of TCRB CDR3 length was observed in type 1 diabetes patients in all four CD4+ subsets.

Their antigens are not known. Libraries were prepared through the immunoSEQ multiplex PCR assay. All of the isolated RNA was reverse transcribed with the High Capacity cDNA Reverse Transcription Kit, so expressed TCRB transcripts were sequenced. The clones in this table, taken by TCRdb from immuneACCESS, are in-frame only. Not every clone is retained; where verified, under half of the shortfall comes from an unresolved V gene, and the cause of the rest is unknown. The sample table contains approximately 260,000 clones; only one count was recorded for 24% of them. 0.012% of the sample goes to the ten largest clones. Sample: naive CD4+ T cells from blood. What this sample's cell subset or site label stands for: true naive CD4+ T cells. These receptors were taken from a woman younger than 45 with type 1 diabetes.

The rearrangement uses TRBV5-6 and TRBJ2-1; D perhaps matches TRBD2 (6 bases). Between the trimmed V and J ends, which lost 3 bases and 2 bases, there was a span of 9 bases. The CDR3 sequence is 14 residues long. In germline, CDR1 is SGHDT, CDR2 YYEEEE. The CDR3 DNA follows: TGTGCCAGCAGCTACGGGACTCCCTACAATGAGCAGTTCTTC. It specifies CASSYGTPYNEQFF.

This clone turned up a few times. The V gene is TRBV6-1, the J gene TRBJ2-7; D is unclear. V lost 4 bases, J lost 6 bases, and 19 bases lay in between. The CDR3 length is 15 residues. Germline V gene sequence: CDR1 MNHNS, CDR2 SASEGT. The DNA for the CDR3 is TGTGCCAGCAGTGTGTTTAGTCCGAGCGTCGGCGAGCAGTACTTC. Translation: CASSVFSPSVGEQYF.

The gene calls are TRBV25-1 and TRBJ2-7, with 7 nucleotides matching TRBD2. With V trimmed by 6 bases and J by 4 bases, 3 bases remained unmatched. The CDR3 totals 12 residues. CDR1 and CDR2 (germline): MGHDK, SYGVNS. The CDR3 DNA sequence: TGTGCCAGCAGGGCGGGAGCTTACGAGCAGTACTTC. This codes for CASRAGAYEQYF.

This clone turned up a few times. The chain employs TRBV9 and TRBJ2-1; possibly TRBD2 for D (6 bases). Germline V gene data show CDR1 as SGDLS and CDR2 as YYNGEE. The CDR3 is 15 residues long. Trimming left V 4 bases short and J 0 bases short, with 11 bases between. CDR3 loop: CASSYIADSYNEQFF. In DNA form, the CDR3 reads TGTGCCAGCAGCTACATAGCGGACTCCTACAATGAGCAGTTCTTC.

The V call is TRBV4-1, the J call TRBJ2-2; D might be TRBD1 (6 bases). CDR1 and CDR2 from the germline V gene are MGHRA and YSYEKL. V lost 3 bases to trimming and J lost 4 bases, with 15 bases between them. The length of the CDR3 is 16 residues. CDR3 nucleotide sequence: TGCGCCAGCAGCCAGGCGACAGGACGGGGCACCGGGGAGCTGTTTTTT. It yields the protein CASSQATGRGTGELFF.

The chain couples TRBV18 to TRBJ1-2; D not resolved. The V and J ends lost 3 bases and 1 base respectively, with 12 bases between them. The germline gives CDR1 KGHSH, CDR2 LQKENI. The CDR3 is made up of 15 amino acids. This CDR3 is CASSPEENLNYGYTF. The CDR3 coding sequence is TGTGCCAGCTCACCCGAGGAGAACCTTAACTATGGCTACACCTTC.

This chain's CDR3 is CASSLGGGQGEETQYF. CDR3 bases: TGTGCCAGCAGCTTAGGGGGAGGACAGGGCGAAGAGACCCAGTACTTC. This chain connects TRBV7-2 to TRBJ2-5; 8 bases agree with TRBD1. The CDR3 loop spans 16 amino acids. Germline V gene data show CDR1 as SGHTA and CDR2 as FQGNSA. Trimming cost V 1 base and J 3 bases; bases outside gene matches: 7.

This clone was detected only a few times. The genes are TRBV5-4 and TRBJ2-1; 7 bases are a match to TRBD2. This CDR3 has 15 residues. With 4 bases clipped from V and 3 bases from J, the junction kept 7 bases outside the gene matches. Looked up from germline, CDR1 is SGHNT and CDR2 is YYREEE (reference sequence). CDR3 nucleotides: TGTGCCAGCAGCCCGACTAGCAGCTTCTACAATGAGCAGTTCTTC. It yields the protein CASSPTSSFYNEQFF.

This clone turned up a few times. This chain connects TRBV11-1 to TRBJ1-1, with D possibly TRBD1 on 5 matching bases. Trimming left V 2 bases short and J 1 base short, with 11 bases between. CDR1 is SGHAT and CDR2 is FQDESV in the germline V gene (reference sequence). There are 15 residues in the CDR3. The chain's CDR3 is CASSLLSGPNTEAFF. The CDR3 DNA follows: TGTGCCAGCAGCTTATTGTCAGGGCCGAACACTGAAGCTTTCTTT.

Worth noting for this clone: Germline and junction disagree at one end, which may indicate a read error. The chain joins TRBV5-6 to TRBJ2-1, with 7 bases fitting TRBD1. CDR3 length: 15 residues. The V gene's germline CDR1 is SGHDT and CDR2 YYEEEE. CDR3: CASSLGTAVLNERFF. CDR3 DNA: TGTGCCAGCAGCCTAGGGACAGCTGTTCTCAATGAGCGGTTCTTC.

In the case of this clone: At one of its ends the junction is not consistent with the germline gene, which may arise from a read error. The chain has TRBV30 and TRBJ1-2; 12 bases match TRBD1. The CDR3 totals 14 residues. The V gene's germline CDR1 is GTSNPN and CDR2 SVGIG (reference sequence). The CDR3 region has the DNA TGTGCCTGGAGGGCTACCGGGACAGGGGGCGCCGGCAGCTTC. Translated: CAWRATGTGGAGSF.

This clone was seen only a few times. This sequence joins TRBV25-1 and TRBJ1-1; D possibly corresponds to TRBD1 (6 bases). CDR1 and CDR2 from the germline V gene are MGHDK and SYGVNS. The CDR3 contains 16 residues. V lost 1 base and J 4 bases, leaving 16 bases between the germline ends. CDR3 in amino acids: CASSEWGGGTPTEAFF. CDR3 in DNA: TGTGCCAGCAGTGAATGGGGAGGGGGGACCCCCACTGAAGCTTTCTTT.

This clone has just a few counts. The chain uses TRBV5-1 and TRBJ2-7; TRBD1 matches at 8 bases. After removal of 4 bases from V and 3 bases from J, the junction contained 12 bases not matched to a gene. The CDR3 sequence is 16 residues long. The germline CDR1 and CDR2 sequences are SGHRS and YFSETQ. CDR3: CASSLIATGANYEQYF. CDR3 nucleotides: TGCGCCAGCAGCCTAATAGCGACAGGGGCGAACTACGAGCAGTACTTC.

The chain has TRBV29-1 and TRBJ1-1; 8 bases match TRBD1. The germline gives CDR1 SQVTM, CDR2 ANQGSEA. CDR3 length: 13 residues. Germline trimming cut 5 bases from V and 7 bases from J; bases unmatched to any gene: 9. The CDR3 coding sequence is TGCAGCGTTCCTAGGACAGGGCCCCATGAAGCTTTCTTT. Residues: CSVPRTGPHEAFF.

The chain carries TRBV7-9 and TRBJ1-1; 7 bases agree with TRBD1. The CDR3 has 14 residues. Germline V gene data show CDR1 as SEHNR and CDR2 as FQNEAQ (reference sequence). J was trimmed by 7 bases and V by 6 bases; bases with no gene match: 11. In DNA form, the CDR3 reads TGTGCCAGCAGTTCATACGAAGGGACAGATGAAGCTTTCTTT. Amino acids: CASSSYEGTDEAFF.

The chain is built from TRBV28 and TRBJ2-1, with 8 bases lining up with TRBD2. This CDR3 has 16 residues. Trimming at V came to 7 bases and at J to 0 bases, leaving 8 bases not matched to a gene. Germline V gene lookup returns CDR1 MDHEN and CDR2 SYDVKM. DNA of the CDR3: TGTGCCAGCATTTCGACAAGCGGGAGCTCCTACAATGAGCAGTTCTTC. Translation: CASISTSGSSYNEQFF.

The chain links TRBV19 to TRBJ1-1, with D maybe TRBD1 (6 bases). Germline V CDR1 and CDR2: LNHDA, SQIVND (reference sequence). Trimming left V 2 bases short and J 1 base short, with 8 bases between. The CDR3 sequence is 14 residues long. The CDR3 DNA sequence: TGTGCCAGTAGTATACAGGGGACGAACACTGAAGCTTTCTTT. It codes for CASSIQGTNTEAFF.

The rearrangement links TRBV6-6 to TRBJ2-2; 7 nucleotides line up with TRBD1. The V and J ends lost 8 bases and 0 bases, in that order; junction bases with no gene match: 3. CDR3 length equals 14 residues. Germline V gene data show CDR1 as MNHNY and CDR2 as SVGAGI (reference sequence). CDR3 amino acids: CASRDSANTGELFF. The DNA of the CDR3 is TGTGCCAGCCGGGACAGCGCGAACACCGGGGAGCTGTTTTTT.

This clone was picked up a small number of times. The chain recombines TRBV5-1 with TRBJ2-5; D unresolved. CDR1 SGHRS and CDR2 YFSETQ come from the germline V gene. The ends were cut back, 1 base at V and 3 bases at J, with 13 bases in the middle. This CDR3 spans 15 amino acids. In DNA form, the CDR3 reads TGCGCCAGCAGCTTGTCTGGTAGTCCTGAAGAGACCCAGTACTTC. Its protein product is CASSLSGSPEETQYF.

The rearrangement links TRBV30 to TRBJ2-1, with 11 bases lining up with TRBD2. This CDR3 has 15 residues. V lost 5 bases, J lost 4 bases, and 7 bases stayed unmatched. Germline loops: CDR1 GTSNPN, CDR2 SVGIG (reference sequence). CDR3 protein: CAWGNGLAGYNEQFF. In DNA form, the CDR3 reads TGTGCCTGGGGCAACGGACTAGCGGGTTACAATGAGCAGTTCTTC.

Only a few counts were recorded for this clone. This chain links TRBV9 with TRBJ2-2; no clear D. The CDR3 runs 14 residues. V lost 0 bases, J lost 8 bases, and 11 bases lay in between. Per the germline V gene, CDR1 is SGDLS and CDR2 is YYNGEE. The CDR3 sequence is CASSVGVIAGELFF. The CDR3 DNA reads TGTGCCAGCAGCGTAGGGGTCATAGCTGGGGAGCTGTTTTTT. The variable domain in full, with the rest retrieved from reference TRBV9 and TRBJ2-2, is DSGVTQTPKHLITATGQRVTLRCSPRSGDLSVYWYQQSLDQGLQFLIQYYNGEERAKGNILERFSAQQFPDLHSELNLSSLELGDSALYFCASSVGVIAGELFFGEGSRLTVL.

This chain connects TRBV18 to TRBJ1-1; tentative D call: TRBD1 (5 bases). The germline CDR1 and CDR2 sequences are KGHSH and LQKENI. The CDR3 loop spans 16 amino acids. The V end lost 8 bases, the J end lost 1 base, and 20 bases lay between the germline ends. The CDR3 nucleotides are TGTGCCAGCGCGCTCACATGGAAGACAGAGAACACTGAAGCTTTCTTT. Translation: CASALTWKTENTEAFF.

V is TRBV27 and J is TRBJ2-7; D gene unclear. The germline CDR1 and CDR2 sequences are MNHEY and SMNVEV (reference sequence). The CDR3 covers 11 residues. Trimming cost V 5 bases and J 2 bases, with 4 bases left between them. The DNA for the CDR3 is TGTGCCAGCAGTGGGCCCTACGAGCAGTACTTC. Translation gives CASSGPYEQYF.

There are a few counts of this clone. V and J are TRBV19 and TRBJ2-3, with TRBD2 matching over 8 bases. J gave up 4 bases and V 6 bases, and 6 bases lay outside the gene matches. From germline, CDR1 is LNHDA and CDR2 SQIVND (reference sequence). The CDR3 contains 14 residues. The CDR3: CASSPAGAADTQYF. CDR3 sequence (DNA): TGTGCCAGTAGCCCAGCGGGAGCAGCAGATACGCAGTATTTT.

A few counts support this clone. The rearrangement links TRBV9 to TRBJ1-5, with D unclear. The CDR3 is 13 amino acids. V was cut by 1 base and J by 4 bases, with 6 bases left in between. From germline, CDR1 is SGDLS and CDR2 YYNGEE. CDR3 sequence reads: CASSVSANQPQHF. As DNA, the CDR3 is TGTGCCAGCAGCGTAAGTGCGAATCAGCCCCAGCATTTT. Variable domain in full (rest from reference TRBV9 and TRBJ1-5): DSGVTQTPKHLITATGQRVTLRCSPRSGDLSVYWYQQSLDQGLQFLIQYYNGEERAKGNILERFSAQQFPDLHSELNLSSLELGDSALYFCASSVSANQPQHFGDGTRLSIL.

A few counts support this clone. The chain is built from TRBV5-1 and TRBJ2-3; D is possibly TRBD1 (6 bases). This CDR3 spans 14 amino acids. With 3 bases removed from V and 2 bases from J, the gap between germline ends came to 10 bases. Per germline, CDR1 SGHRS and CDR2 YFSETQ. In DNA, the CDR3 is TGCGCCAGCAGCTCCGGACAGTTCACAGATACGCAGTATTTT. Its translation is CASSSGQFTDTQYF.